This TCR beta chain was sequenced for a study of blood T cell repertoires in COVID-19. Study as a whole: Italy, Spain and the United States were the sources of the convalescent and acute COVID-19 samples. The cDNA or gDNA used as material had been derived from T cells, B-cell-depleted T cells, or PBMCs.

Authors' analysis steps: How many nucleated cells were present was estimated from reference gene primer amplification. Some clones are missing from TCRdb's copy, which holds only in-frame ones; the method was immunoSEQ multiplex PCR. The D gene and trimming were derived from the DNA, and the V and J assignments and clone size from that table. The profile shows about 160,000 clones, more than 65% of them singletons. J was trimmed by 5 bases and V by 7 bases; bases with no gene match: 10. Germline CDR1 reads SGHTA; CDR2 reads FQGNSA. The CDR3 has 14 residues. The chain combines TRBV7-2 with TRBJ2-5; 7 positions match TRBD1. Sequencing was carried out using peripheral blood. The TCR sequence derives from a woman of 80 years or more with active or convalescent COVID-19. The CDR3 coding sequence is TGTGCCAGCAACCGAAATACAGGGGAGGAGACCCAGTACTTC. Protein product: CASNRNTGEETQYF. Looking up the rest from reference TRBV7-2 and TRBJ2-5 gives the full variable domain: GAGVSQSPSNKVTEKGKDVELRCDPISGHTALYWYRQSLGQGLEFLIYFQGNSAPDKSGLPSDRFSAERTGGSVSTLTIQRTQQEDSAVYLCASNRNTGEETQYFGPGTRLLVL.